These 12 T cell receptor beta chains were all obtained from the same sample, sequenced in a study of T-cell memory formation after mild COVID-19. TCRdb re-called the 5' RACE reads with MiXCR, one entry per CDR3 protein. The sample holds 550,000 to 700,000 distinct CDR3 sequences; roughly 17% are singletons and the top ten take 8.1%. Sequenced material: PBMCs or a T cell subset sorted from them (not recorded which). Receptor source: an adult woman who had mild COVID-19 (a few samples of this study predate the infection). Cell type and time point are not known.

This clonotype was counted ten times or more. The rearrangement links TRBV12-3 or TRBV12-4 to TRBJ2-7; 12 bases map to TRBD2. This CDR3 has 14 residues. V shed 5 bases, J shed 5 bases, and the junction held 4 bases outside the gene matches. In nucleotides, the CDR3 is TGTGCCAGCAGTCCTCGACTAGCGGGAGACGAGCAGTACTTC. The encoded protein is CASSPRLAGDEQYF.

The DNA for the CDR3 is TGTGCCAGCAGTTTAGGGAGGGGGATGGGGGGAAGATTTCAGCCCCAGCATTTT. Protein sequence: CASSLGRGMGGRFQPQHF. J is TRBJ1-5 and V is TRBV12-3 or TRBV12-4; a possible D gene is TRBD1 (6 bases). The CDR3 has 18 residues. Trimming took off 1 base at V and 6 bases at J, with 22 bases between the two ends.

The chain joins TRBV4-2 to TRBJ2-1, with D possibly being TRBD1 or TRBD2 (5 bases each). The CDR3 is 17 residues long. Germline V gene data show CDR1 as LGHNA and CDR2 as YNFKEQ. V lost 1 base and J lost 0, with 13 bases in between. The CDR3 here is CASSQAGAYSSYNEQFF. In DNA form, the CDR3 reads TGTGCCAGCAGCCAAGCCGGGGCCTATAGCTCCTACAATGAGCAGTTCTTC.

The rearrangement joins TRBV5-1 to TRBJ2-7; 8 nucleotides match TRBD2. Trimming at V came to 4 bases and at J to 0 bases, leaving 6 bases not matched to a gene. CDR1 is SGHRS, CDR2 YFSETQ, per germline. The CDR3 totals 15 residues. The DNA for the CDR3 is TGCGCCAGCAGCAGGGGCGGGGGGAGCTCCTACGAGCAGTACTTC. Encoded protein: CASSRGGGSSYEQYF.

The CDR3 here is CASSQVSPSSGANTGELFF. Here the CDR3 DNA reads TGCGCCAGCAGCCAAGTATCCCCTTCTAGCGGCGCGAACACCGGGGAGCTGTTTTTT. The chain couples TRBV4-1 to TRBJ2-2; TRBD2 agrees at 7 bases. The germline gives CDR1 MGHRA, CDR2 YSYEKL. The CDR3 covers 19 residues. V was pared by 1 base and J by 0 bases, with 11 bases of the junction left unmatched.

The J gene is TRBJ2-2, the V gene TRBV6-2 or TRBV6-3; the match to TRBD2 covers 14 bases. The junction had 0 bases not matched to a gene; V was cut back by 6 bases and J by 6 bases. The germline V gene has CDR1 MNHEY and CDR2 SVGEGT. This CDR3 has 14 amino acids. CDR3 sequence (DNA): TGTGCCAGCAGGGGACTAGCGGGAGCCGGGGAGCTGTTTTTT. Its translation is CASRGLAGAGELFF.

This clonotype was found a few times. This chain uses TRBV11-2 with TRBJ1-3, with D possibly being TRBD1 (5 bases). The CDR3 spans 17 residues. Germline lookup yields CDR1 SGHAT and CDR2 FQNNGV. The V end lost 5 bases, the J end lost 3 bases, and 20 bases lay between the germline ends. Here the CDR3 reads CASSTYPGREDGNTIYF. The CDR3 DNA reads TGTGCCAGCAGCACTTACCCGGGACGGGAGGATGGAAACACCATATATTTT.

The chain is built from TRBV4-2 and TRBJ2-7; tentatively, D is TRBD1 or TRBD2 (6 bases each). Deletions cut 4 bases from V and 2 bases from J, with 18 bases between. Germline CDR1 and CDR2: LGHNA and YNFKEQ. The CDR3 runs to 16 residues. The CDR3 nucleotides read TGTGCCAGCAGCCGCGAAAAGACAGGAGGGACCTACGAGCAGTACTTC. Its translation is CASSREKTGGTYEQYF.

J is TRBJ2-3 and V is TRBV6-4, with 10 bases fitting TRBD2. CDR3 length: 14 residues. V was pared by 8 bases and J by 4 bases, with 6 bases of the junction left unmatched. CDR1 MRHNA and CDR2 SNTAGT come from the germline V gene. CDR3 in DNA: TGTGCCAGCTCAGCGGGGGGGTATTCAGATACGCAGTATTTT. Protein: CASSAGGYSDTQYF.

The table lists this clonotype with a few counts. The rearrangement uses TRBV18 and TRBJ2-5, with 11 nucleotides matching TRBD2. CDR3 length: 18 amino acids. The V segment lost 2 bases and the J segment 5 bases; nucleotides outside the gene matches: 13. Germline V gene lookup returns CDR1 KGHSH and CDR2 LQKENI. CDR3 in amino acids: CASSPSGLAGLRGETQYF. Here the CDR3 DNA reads TGTGCCAGCTCACCATCCGGACTAGCGGGCTTACGGGGGGAGACCCAGTACTTC.

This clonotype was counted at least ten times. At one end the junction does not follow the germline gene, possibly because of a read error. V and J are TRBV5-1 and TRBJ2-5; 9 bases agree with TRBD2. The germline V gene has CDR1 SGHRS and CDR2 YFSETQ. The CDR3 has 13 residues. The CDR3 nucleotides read TGTGCCAGCAGCCGGGGACTAGCCGAGACCCAGTACTTC. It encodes CASSRGLAETQYF. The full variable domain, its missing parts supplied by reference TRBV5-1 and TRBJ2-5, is KAGVTQTPRYLIKTRGQQVTLSCSPISGHRSVSWYQQTPGQGLQFLFEYFSETQRNKGNFPGRFSGRQFSNSRSEMNVSTLELGDSALYLCASSRGLAETQYFGPGTRLLVL.

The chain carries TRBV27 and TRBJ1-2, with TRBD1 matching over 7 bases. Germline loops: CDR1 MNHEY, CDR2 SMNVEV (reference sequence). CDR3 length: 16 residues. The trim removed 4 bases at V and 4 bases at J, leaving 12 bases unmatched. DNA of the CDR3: TGTGCCAGCAGTTATAAACGACAGGGAGATCTCTATGGCTACACCTTC. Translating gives CASSYKRQGDLYGYTF.